This T cell receptor beta chain appears in the sequencing data of a study of blood T cells in healthy people across ages. Russia was home to the donors, healthy Caucasian individuals aged roughly 6 to 90. The CDR3 has 13 residues. CDR1 SGHTA and CDR2 FQGNSA come from the germline V gene. Trimming removed 5 bases at V and 2 bases at J, with 9 bases between. This clonotype was recorded many times. A sample-barcoded 5' primer and a J-beta primer mix were used in a second PCR of roughly 7 to 12 cycles. From the 5' RACE reads, TCRdb called clonotypes with MiXCR, one entry per CDR3 protein. The sample lists some 900,000 distinct CDR3 sequences; under 50% were seen once.

Sample: blood. The V call is TRBV7-2, the J call TRBJ2-5; no clear D gene. This TCR derives from a man aged 30 to 45 in good health. CDR3 bases: TGTGCCAGCAGCGGACGGGTACAAGAGACCCAGTACTTC. Translated: CASSGRVQETQYF.